This TCR beta chain was retrieved from a study of T cells after yellow fever vaccination (dated by TCRdb to the late 2010s). Regarding the complete study: The SMART-Seq v4 Ultra Low Input RNA kit was used to prepare libraries from fractions with low cell numbers. To track T-cell clones before and after primary and booster YFV17D yellow fever vaccination, bulk TCR alpha and beta repertoires were sequenced longitudinally. The cohort comprised two healthy male donors, one aged 18 to 29 and one aged 30 to 40 years. Blood was drawn at multiple timepoints before and after primary and secondary immunization, with bulk PBMC replicates and cell subsets isolated.

TCR cDNA was synthesized by 5'RACE template switching, which introduced a universal primer site and unique molecular identifiers. Priming for cDNA synthesis came from both the TCR alpha and TCR beta constant segments. Library amplification involved two PCR steps, and the second step added sample barcodes and sequencing adapters. Libraries were sequenced on Illumina HiSeq 2500 (2x100 bp) or NovaSeq (2x150 bp). Per the original workflow: Demultiplexing of reads and collapsing into UMI consensus sequences were performed with MIGEC, and V(D)J alignment was carried out with MiXCR. Using edgeR on replicate PBMC samples, clonotypes were called vaccine-responding if FDR was below 0.01 and the log2 fold change was above 5 up to day 15. Each bulk clonotype was labeled CD4 or CD8 based on which sequenced repertoire, CD4 or CD8, contained the clonotype at higher abundance. In-frame beta chains were kept once TCRdb had trimmed the public reads at Q25 with fastp and called clones with MiXCR. Rows with one shared CDR3 protein collapse into an entry with the most common genes and DNA. These V and J calls originate from TCRdb's pipeline instead of the authors' own analysis. This sample lists under 300,000 distinct CDR3 sequences; roughly 6.8% were detected once. Of the sample, 1.1% falls within the top ten clones.

The paper's findings and limits, for the study overall: Because the study included only a couple of donors, the extent to which the findings can be generalized is limited. FACS-sorted repertoires could contain abundant contaminating clonotypes from the bulk population, so computational filtering was required. Most clones expanded after primary vaccination were re-detected after the booster (96% of CD4 and 88% of CD8), suggesting broad memory maintenance. A small share of clonotypes was detected in both CD4 and CD8 compartments, with the overlap likely arising from convergent recombination. The secondary T-cell response was found to be weaker but faster than the primary response, with a peak reached on day 5 rather than on day 15.

There are many counts of this clonotype. Its antigen target is currently unknown. Base qualities are not provided; no much larger clone lies one nucleotide away. The sample's treatment or condition label is to be understood as: live attenuated yellow fever vaccine strain. PBMCs were isolated from peripheral blood using a standard Ficoll-Paque protocol. Dynabeads CD4 and CD8 positive selection kits were used to isolate the CD4 and CD8 T-cell fractions. RNA was extracted with TriZol from bulk PBMCs, CD4 and CD8 fractions, and dextramer-positive and dextramer-negative fractions. V is shortened by 1 base, J by 6 bases, and the region joining them spans 8 bases. The CDR3, cysteine through phenylalanine, is 12 amino acids long. Only the CDR3 DNA stays, 36 bases, in frame from base 1. In the germline V gene, CDR1 corresponds to SGHRS and CDR2 to YFSETQ.

This sequence was found in a man aged 25 to 45 who received the YFV17D yellow fever vaccine. The chain joins TRBV5-1 to TRBJ2-7; there is no confident call for the D gene. The sample here was CD4+ T cells sorted from PBMCs, taken on the day of the yellow fever booster vaccination. In nucleotides, the sequence is TGCGCCAGCAGCTTGACACCCCCCGAGCAGTACTTC. It translates as CASSLTPPEQYF.